This T cell receptor beta chain was captured by sequencing in a study of metastatic and nonmetastatic thyroid tumors. Background on the study: Across blood and tumor or nodule tissue, repertoires from malignant and benign thyroid patients were compared with one another.

The J segment lost 7 bases and the V segment lost 4 bases, leaving 9 bases of the junction unmatched. Germline V gives CDR1 LGHDT, CDR2 YNNKEL (reference sequence). The CDR3 covers 14 residues. In the authors' methods: The distant-metastasis classifier for papillary thyroid cancer was built from CDR3 differences across clinicopathological groups. MiXCR reprocessed the PCR reads for TCRdb. These V and J calls rely on TCRdb rather than the paper's analysis. The sample includes approximately 16,000 clones, around a third of them seen just once. Ten or more counts support this clone. Thyroid surgery was performed in patients who had received no treatment beforehand.

The chain uses TRBV3-1 and TRBJ1-1; 7 bases line up with TRBD1. This receptor was obtained from a male donor with papillary thyroid cancer or a benign thyroid nodule (not recorded which). Some clones in this sample may be carry-over from other donors' samples. The sample taken for sequencing was tumor tissue. The CDR3 region is CASSPTGTVLEAFF. CDR3 coding DNA: TGTGCCAGCAGCCCTACCGGGACAGTTCTTGAAGCTTTCTTT.